The clone carrying this T cell receptor beta chain appeared many times. The data derive from a study of T cells in Graves' hyperthyroidism and ophthalmopathy. Amplified TCR beta CDR3 regions came from RNA transcripts. First-round RT-PCR with HTBI primers amplified the TCR CDR3 region. TCRdb called the multiplex PCR reads again in MiXCR, with one record for every CDR3 protein. The data show hundreds of thousands of distinct CDR3 sequences, approximately 15% seen once. The V end was cut by 6 bases, the J end by 0 bases, with 12 bases between. Germline V CDR1 and CDR2: SNHLY, FYNNEI. The CDR3 contains 15 residues.

This clonotype was obtained from a woman aged 40 to 50 with Graves' ophthalmopathy. The chain couples TRBV2 to TRBJ2-1, with a weak D call TRBD1 (6 bases). The sequenced material came from blood. The chain's CDR3 is CASRQDSSSYNEQFF. CDR3 nucleotide sequence: TGTGCCAGCAGACAGGACAGTAGCTCCTACAATGAGCAGTTCTTC.